This passage covers 16 T cell receptor beta chains from one sample sequenced in a study of response to subunit inactivated influenza vaccine. TCRdb re-derived calls from the RT-PCR reads in MiXCR, one entry per CDR3 protein. The sample yields 450,000 to 600,000 distinct CDR3 sequences, under 9% seen once. The source was PBMCs from blood, collected 23 to 25 months after vaccination. These receptors originate from a man between 50 and 69 years old who received an inactivated influenza vaccine.

This clonotype was seen at least ten times. The chain couples TRBV5-1 to TRBJ1-2; D is unresolved. V was shortened by 7 bases and J by 7 bases, with 17 bases between the two germline ends. CDR3 length: 13 amino acids. Germline V gene data show CDR1 as SGHRS and CDR2 as YFSETQ. The CDR3 loop is CASRVDDSAGYTF. The CDR3 DNA reads as TGCGCCAGCCGAGTAGATGATTCCGCTGGCTACACCTTC.

The CDR3 bases are TGTGCCAGCAGCTTTTATAGGTCCGGTTCCTACGAGCAGTACTTC. Its translation is CASSFYRSGSYEQYF. V gene TRBV11-2 combines with J gene TRBJ2-7; D is uncertain. The V gene lost 3 bases and the J gene lost 1 base, with 13 bases spanning the gap. CDR1 SGHAT and CDR2 FQNNGV come from the germline V gene. The CDR3 is 15 residues long.

A single count supports this clonotype. The J gene is TRBJ1-2, the V gene TRBV2, with D possibly TRBD1 on 5 matching bases. Per the germline V gene, CDR1 is SNHLY and CDR2 is FYNNEI. The CDR3 runs to 15 residues. V lost 4 bases and J 0 bases, leaving 12 bases between the germline ends. The DNA of the CDR3 is TGTGCCAGCAGTGGGGGGGACCGAACTAACTATGGCTACACCTTC. This gives the protein CASSGGDRTNYGYTF.

This clonotype was counted many times. This chain uses TRBV14 with TRBJ2-1; no reliable D call. V was shortened by 8 bases and J by 12 bases, with 14 bases between the two germline ends. The CDR3 is made up of 11 amino acids. Germline V lookup: CDR1 SGHDN, CDR2 FVKESK. CDR3 in amino acids: CASRTQNRQFF. CDR3 sequence (DNA): TGTGCCAGCCGTACACAGAATCGGCAGTTCTTC. Supplemented by reference TRBV14 and TRBJ2-1, the full variable domain reads EAGVTQFPSHSVIEKGQTVTLRCDPISGHDNLYWYRRVMGKEIKFLLHFVKESKQDESGMPNNRFLAERTGGTYSTLKVQPAELEDSGVYFCASRTQNRQFFGPGTRLTVL.

The J gene is TRBJ2-1, the V gene TRBV29-1; either TRBD1 or TRBD2 may supply D (6 bases each). CDR1 is SQVTM, CDR2 ANQGSEA, per germline. The V and J ends lost 2 bases and 4 bases respectively, with 15 bases between them. The CDR3 has 15 amino acids. Written as DNA, the CDR3 is TGCAGCGTTGAACAGGGGACTCTTACATACAATGAGCAGTTCTTC. It codes for CSVEQGTLTYNEQFF.

This rearrangement joins TRBV12-3 or TRBV12-4 to TRBJ1-3, with D possibly matching TRBD1 (6 bases). V gave up 5 bases and J gave up 0 bases, with 20 bases separating them. This CDR3 contains 18 residues. DNA for the CDR3: TGTGCCAGCAGTGGTGTGGTGGGGGGACAAAGCTCTGGAAACACCATATATTTT. Protein sequence: CASSGVVGGQSSGNTIYF.

This clonotype appeared a few times. The rearrangement uses TRBV28 and TRBJ2-7, with 8 nucleotides matching TRBD1. The germline V gene encodes CDR1 MDHEN and CDR2 SYDVKM. V trimming: 4 bases; J trimming: 7 bases; junction bases outside the gene matches: 9. The CDR3 contains 14 residues. The CDR3 DNA reads TGTGCCAGCAGTTACCCAGGGGGCTCAAGGGAGCAGTACTTC. Translating it yields CASSYPGGSREQYF.

In this sample, this clonotype turned up a few times. The chain is built from TRBV12-3 or TRBV12-4 and TRBJ2-1; 9 bases are shared with TRBD1. The trim removed 6 bases at V and 6 bases at J, leaving 9 bases unmatched. The CDR3 sequence is 15 residues long. CDR3 amino acids: CASRGGTGQSNEQFF. CDR3 nucleotide sequence: TGTGCCAGCAGGGGTGGGACAGGGCAAAGCAATGAGCAGTTCTTC.

The CDR3 DNA reads as TGCGCCAGCAGCGTACAGGGGATCGAGCAGTACTTC. As protein: CASSVQGIEQYF. The chain carries TRBV5-1 and TRBJ2-7; 7 bases line up with TRBD1. Germline loops: CDR1 SGHRS, CDR2 YFSETQ. With 4 bases clipped from V and 6 bases from J, the junction kept 4 bases outside the gene matches. The CDR3 loop spans 12 amino acids.

This clonotype was seen a few times. The V call is TRBV7-9, the J call TRBJ2-7, with D tentatively TRBD2 (6 bases). The CDR3 spans 13 residues. Looked up from germline, CDR1 is SEHNR and CDR2 is FQNEAQ (reference sequence). V was pared by 5 bases and J by 5 bases, with 13 bases between. The CDR3 DNA is TGTGCCAGCAGCCGTGGGACTGACAACGAGCAGTACTTC. The encoded protein is CASSRGTDNEQYF. The full variable domain, in which reference TRBV7-9 and TRBJ2-7 provide the parts outside the CDR3, is DTGVSQNPRHKITKRGQNVTFRCDPISEHNRLYWYRQTLGQGPEFLTYFQNEAQLEKSRLLSDRFSAERPKGSFSTLEIQRTEQGDSAMYLCASSRGTDNEQYFGPGTRLTVT.

There are a few counts of this clonotype. The genes are TRBV7-2 and TRBJ1-1, with D hard to call. Germline V CDR1 and CDR2: SGHTA, FQGNSA. This CDR3 region has 14 residues. The V and J ends lost 5 bases and 1 base respectively, with 11 bases between them. The CDR3 region has the DNA TGTGCCAGCAGCCCAAAACATAGGAACACTGAAGCTTTCTTT. It is translated as CASSPKHRNTEAFF.

There are many counts of this clonotype. The CDR3 spells CASSLNYRAKAFF. CDR3 DNA: TGTGCCAGCAGTTTAAATTACAGGGCAAAAGCTTTCTTT. This chain joins TRBV12-3 or TRBV12-4 and TRBJ1-1; maybe TRBD1 (6 bases). CDR3 length equals 13 residues. Trimming left V 2 bases short and J 9 bases short, with 13 bases between.

This chain connects TRBV11-2 to TRBJ1-2, with D maybe TRBD1 (5 bases). V dropped 3 bases and J dropped 7 bases, with 15 bases sitting between them. Germline V lookup: CDR1 SGHAT, CDR2 FQNNGV. The length of the CDR3 is 14 residues. The CDR3 here is CASSFNEGTSGYTF. CDR3 in DNA: TGTGCCAGCAGCTTTAATGAGGGGACGAGTGGCTACACCTTC.

The genes are TRBV28 and TRBJ2-6; perhaps TRBD1 as D (6 bases). The germline V gene encodes CDR1 MDHEN and CDR2 SYDVKM. This CDR3 contains 15 residues. Between the trimmed V and J ends, which lost 11 bases and 0 bases, there was a span of 14 bases. CDR3 loop: CAVRDTLSGANVLTF. The CDR3 DNA is TGTGCCGTCCGGGACACCCTCTCTGGGGCCAACGTCCTGACTTTC.

V is TRBV5-1 and J is TRBJ2-3; the match to TRBD1 covers 8 bases. V shed 1 base and J 0 bases; nucleotides not matched to a gene: 7. Germline values: CDR1 SGHRS, CDR2 YFSETQ. This CDR3 contains 17 residues. CDR3 residues: CASSLPTTGGSTDTQYF. The CDR3 DNA reads as TGCGCCAGCAGCTTGCCCACAACAGGGGGGAGCACAGATACGCAGTATTTT.

This clonotype was found a few times. The chain links TRBV27 to TRBJ2-3; 8 bases match TRBD2. This CDR3 spans 16 amino acids. The germline CDR1 and CDR2 sequences are MNHEY and SMNVEV (reference sequence). The junction had 9 bases not matched to a gene; V was cut back by 3 bases and J by 4 bases. The CDR3 loop reads CASSFAGGAEPDTQYF. The CDR3 bases are TGTGCCAGCAGTTTTGCGGGGGGCGCCGAACCAGATACGCAGTATTTT.